What follows is one TCR beta chain and its context. The sample is drawn from a study of T cells expressing NK-cell markers. After re-calling the 5' RACE reads, TCRdb lists one entry per CDR3 protein, DNA absent. The listing records hundreds of thousands of distinct CDR3 sequences. Sample: blood T cells: a sorted CD56 or NKG2C T cell subset, CD4+ or CD8+ T cells, or bulk PBMC T cells (not recorded which). This receptor was taken from a woman between 18 and 75 years old in good health.

This CDR3 reads CSARPPGDSGSTYEQYF. The chain uses TRBV20-1 and TRBJ2-7; TCRdb indicates TRBD2, and absent DNA this call remains unverified. The germline V gene encodes CDR1 DFQATT and CDR2 SNEGSKA (reference sequence). The CDR3 length is 17 residues.